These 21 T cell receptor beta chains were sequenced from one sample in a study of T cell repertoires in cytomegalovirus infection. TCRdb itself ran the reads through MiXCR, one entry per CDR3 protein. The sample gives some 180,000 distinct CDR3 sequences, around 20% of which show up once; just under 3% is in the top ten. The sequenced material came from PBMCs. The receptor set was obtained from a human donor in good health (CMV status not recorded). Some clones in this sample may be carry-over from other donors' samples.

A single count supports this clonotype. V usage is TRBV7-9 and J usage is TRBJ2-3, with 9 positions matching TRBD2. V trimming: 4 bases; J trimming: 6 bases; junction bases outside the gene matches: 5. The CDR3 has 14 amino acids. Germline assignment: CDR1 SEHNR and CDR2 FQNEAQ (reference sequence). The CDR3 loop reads CASSSSGGPDTQYF. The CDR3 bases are TGTGCCAGCAGCTCGAGCGGGGGGCCCGATACGCAGTATTTT.

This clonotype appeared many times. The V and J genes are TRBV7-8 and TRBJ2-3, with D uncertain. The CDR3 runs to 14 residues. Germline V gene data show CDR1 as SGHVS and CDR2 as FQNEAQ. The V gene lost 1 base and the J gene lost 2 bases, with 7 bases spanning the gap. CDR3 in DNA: TGTGCCAGCAGCTTAGACGGAGTCACAGATACGCAGTATTTT. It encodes CASSLDGVTDTQYF.

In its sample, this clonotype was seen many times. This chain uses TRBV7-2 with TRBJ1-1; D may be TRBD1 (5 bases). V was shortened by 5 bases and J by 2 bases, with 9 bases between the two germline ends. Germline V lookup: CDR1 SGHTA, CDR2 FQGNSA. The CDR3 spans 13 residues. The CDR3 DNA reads TGTGCCAGCAGCCTAGGGACCAACACTGAAGCTTTCTTT. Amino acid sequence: CASSLGTNTEAFF.

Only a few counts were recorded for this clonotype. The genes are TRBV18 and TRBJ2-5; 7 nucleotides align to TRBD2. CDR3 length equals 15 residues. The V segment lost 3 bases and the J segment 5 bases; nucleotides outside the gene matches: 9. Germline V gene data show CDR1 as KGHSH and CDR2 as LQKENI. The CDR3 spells CASSPDGRSSETQYF. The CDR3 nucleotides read TGTGCCAGCTCACCCGACGGGAGGTCCTCGGAGACCCAGTACTTC.

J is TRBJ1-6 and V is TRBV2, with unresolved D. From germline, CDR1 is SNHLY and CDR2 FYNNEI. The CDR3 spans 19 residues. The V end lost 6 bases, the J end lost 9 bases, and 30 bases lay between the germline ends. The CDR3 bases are TGTGCCAGCAGGGGTTTATCTGTTGGGTCGGCTATTCCAGGTTCACCCCTCCACTTT. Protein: CASRGLSVGSAIPGSPLHF. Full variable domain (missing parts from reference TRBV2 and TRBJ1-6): EPEVTQTPSHQVTQMGQEVILRCVPISNHLYFYWYRQILGQKVEFLVSFYNNEISEKSEIFDDQFSVERPDGSNFTLKIRSTKLEDSAMYFCASRGLSVGSAIPGSPLHFGNGTRLTVT.

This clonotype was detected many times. CDR3 in amino acids: CASSFYETQYF. The CDR3 nucleotides are TGTGCCAGCAGCTTCTACGAGACCCAGTACTTC. The V and J genes are TRBV7-2 and TRBJ2-5; D is uncertain. The CDR3 spans 11 residues. Germline loops: CDR1 SGHTA, CDR2 FQGNSA. The V and J ends lost 3 bases and 5 bases respectively, with 4 bases between them.

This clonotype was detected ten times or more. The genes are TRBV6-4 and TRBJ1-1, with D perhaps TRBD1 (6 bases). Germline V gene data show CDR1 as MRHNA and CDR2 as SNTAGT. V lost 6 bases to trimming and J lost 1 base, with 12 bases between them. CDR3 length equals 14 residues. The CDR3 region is CASSRGGWNTEAFF. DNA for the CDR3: TGTGCCAGCAGCAGGGGAGGATGGAACACTGAAGCTTTCTTT.

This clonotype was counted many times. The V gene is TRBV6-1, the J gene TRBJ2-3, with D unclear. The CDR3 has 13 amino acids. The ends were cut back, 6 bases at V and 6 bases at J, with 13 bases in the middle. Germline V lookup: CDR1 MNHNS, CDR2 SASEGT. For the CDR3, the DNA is TGTGCCAGCAGGAGTCGCCCAGCGGATACGCAGTATTTT. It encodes CASRSRPADTQYF.

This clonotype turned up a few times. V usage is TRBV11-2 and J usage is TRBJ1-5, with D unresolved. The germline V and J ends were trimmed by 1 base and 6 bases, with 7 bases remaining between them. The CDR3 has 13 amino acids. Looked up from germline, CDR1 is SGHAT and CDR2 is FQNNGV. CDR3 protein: CASSLVDTQPQHF. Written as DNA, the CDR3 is TGTGCCAGCAGCTTAGTGGATACTCAGCCCCAGCATTTT.

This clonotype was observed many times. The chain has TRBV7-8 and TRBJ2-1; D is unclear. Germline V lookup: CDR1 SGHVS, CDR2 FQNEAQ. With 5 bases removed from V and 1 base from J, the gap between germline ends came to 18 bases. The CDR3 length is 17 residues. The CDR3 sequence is CASSPRRAAWSYNEQFF. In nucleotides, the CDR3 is TGTGCCAGCAGCCCGAGAAGGGCAGCTTGGTCCTACAATGAGCAGTTCTTC.

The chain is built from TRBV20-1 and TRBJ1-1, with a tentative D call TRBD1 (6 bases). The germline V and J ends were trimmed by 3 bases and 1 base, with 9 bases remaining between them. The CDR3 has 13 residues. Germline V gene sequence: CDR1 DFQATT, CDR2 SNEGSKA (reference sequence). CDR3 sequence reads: CSASWGANTEAFF. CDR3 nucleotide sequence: TGCAGTGCTAGTTGGGGGGCGAACACTGAAGCTTTCTTT.

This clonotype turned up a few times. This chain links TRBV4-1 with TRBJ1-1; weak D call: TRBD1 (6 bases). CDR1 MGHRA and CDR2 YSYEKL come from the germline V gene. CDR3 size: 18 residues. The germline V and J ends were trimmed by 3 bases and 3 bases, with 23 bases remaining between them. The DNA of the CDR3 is TGCGCCAGCAGCCACAGGCCCGGGACACCCATTTCGGACACTGAAGCTTTCTTT. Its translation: CASSHRPGTPISDTEAFF.

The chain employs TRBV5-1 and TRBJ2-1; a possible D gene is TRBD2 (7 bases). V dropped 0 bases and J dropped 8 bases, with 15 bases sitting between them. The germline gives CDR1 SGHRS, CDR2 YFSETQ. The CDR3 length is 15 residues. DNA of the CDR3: TGCGCCAGCAGCTTGGTAGGGGGGGGGCCTTATGAGCAGTTCTTC. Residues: CASSLVGGGPYEQFF.

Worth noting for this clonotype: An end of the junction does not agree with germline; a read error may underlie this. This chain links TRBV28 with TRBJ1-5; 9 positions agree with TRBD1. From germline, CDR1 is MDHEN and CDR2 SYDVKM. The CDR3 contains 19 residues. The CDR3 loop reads CASSPPGGQGPVGNRPQHF. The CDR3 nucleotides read TGTGCCAGCAGCCCACCTGGAGGACAGGGGCCGGTCGGCAATCGGCCCCAGCATTTT.

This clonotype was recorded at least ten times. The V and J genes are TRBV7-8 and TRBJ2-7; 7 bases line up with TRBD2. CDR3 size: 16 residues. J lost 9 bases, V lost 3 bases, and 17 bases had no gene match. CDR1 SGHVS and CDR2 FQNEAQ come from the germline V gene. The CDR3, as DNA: TGTGCCAGCAGCTTCACTAGCGCTCCACCATCGGCGGGGCAGTACTTC. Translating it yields CASSFTSAPPSAGQYF. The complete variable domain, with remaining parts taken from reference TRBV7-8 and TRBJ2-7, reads GAGVSQSPRYKVAKRGQDVALRCDPISGHVSLFWYQQALGQGPEFLTYFQNEAQLDKSGLPSDRFFAERPEGSVSTLKIQRTQQEDSAVYLCASSFTSAPPSAGQYFGPGTRLTVT.

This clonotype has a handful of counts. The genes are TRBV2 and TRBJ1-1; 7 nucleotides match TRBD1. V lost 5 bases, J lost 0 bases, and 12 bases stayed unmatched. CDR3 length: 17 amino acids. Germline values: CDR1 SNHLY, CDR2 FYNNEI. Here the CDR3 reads CASSRDRTINMNTEAFF. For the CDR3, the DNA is TGTGCCAGCAGTCGGGACAGAACAATAAACATGAACACTGAAGCTTTCTTT.

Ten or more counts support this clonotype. The CDR3 DNA follows: TGTGCCAGCAGTGGACTTTACCTTACCTACGAGCAGTACTTC. It translates to CASSGLYLTYEQYF. The chain couples TRBV28 to TRBJ2-7, with D possibly TRBD2 on 5 matching bases. Germline lookup yields CDR1 MDHEN and CDR2 SYDVKM. The V end lost 5 bases, the J end lost 2 bases, and 13 bases lay between the germline ends. The CDR3 is made up of 14 amino acids.

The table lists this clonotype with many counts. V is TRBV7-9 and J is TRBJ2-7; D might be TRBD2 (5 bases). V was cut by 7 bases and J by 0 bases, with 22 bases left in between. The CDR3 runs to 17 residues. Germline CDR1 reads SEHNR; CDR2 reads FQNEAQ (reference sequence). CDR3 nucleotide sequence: TGTGCCAGCACCCTGTTAAAGGGAGCGGCCCCCTCCTACGAGCAGTACTTC. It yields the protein CASTLLKGAAPSYEQYF.

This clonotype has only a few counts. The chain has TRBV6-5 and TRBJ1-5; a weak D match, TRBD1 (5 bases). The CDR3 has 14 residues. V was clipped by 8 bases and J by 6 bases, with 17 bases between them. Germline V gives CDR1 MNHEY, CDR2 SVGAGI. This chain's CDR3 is CASYLHRGGQPQHF. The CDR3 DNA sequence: TGTGCCAGCTACCTACATAGGGGCGGTCAGCCCCAGCATTTT.

In DNA, the CDR3 is TGTGCCAGCAGTGAAGGGACGAGAGATACGCAGTATTTT. It translates to CASSEGTRDTQYF. The chain uses TRBV2 and TRBJ2-3; D gene uncertain. This CDR3 has 13 residues. In germline, CDR1 is SNHLY, CDR2 FYNNEI. The V gene lost 1 base and the J gene lost 5 bases, with 7 bases spanning the gap.

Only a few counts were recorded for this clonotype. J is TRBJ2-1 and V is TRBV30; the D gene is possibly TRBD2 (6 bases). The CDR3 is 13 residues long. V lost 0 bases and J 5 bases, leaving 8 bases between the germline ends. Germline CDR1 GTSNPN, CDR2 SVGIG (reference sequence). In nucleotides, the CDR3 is TGTGCCTGGAGTGTTGGGAGGAACAATGAGCAGTTCTTC. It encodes CAWSVGRNNEQFF.